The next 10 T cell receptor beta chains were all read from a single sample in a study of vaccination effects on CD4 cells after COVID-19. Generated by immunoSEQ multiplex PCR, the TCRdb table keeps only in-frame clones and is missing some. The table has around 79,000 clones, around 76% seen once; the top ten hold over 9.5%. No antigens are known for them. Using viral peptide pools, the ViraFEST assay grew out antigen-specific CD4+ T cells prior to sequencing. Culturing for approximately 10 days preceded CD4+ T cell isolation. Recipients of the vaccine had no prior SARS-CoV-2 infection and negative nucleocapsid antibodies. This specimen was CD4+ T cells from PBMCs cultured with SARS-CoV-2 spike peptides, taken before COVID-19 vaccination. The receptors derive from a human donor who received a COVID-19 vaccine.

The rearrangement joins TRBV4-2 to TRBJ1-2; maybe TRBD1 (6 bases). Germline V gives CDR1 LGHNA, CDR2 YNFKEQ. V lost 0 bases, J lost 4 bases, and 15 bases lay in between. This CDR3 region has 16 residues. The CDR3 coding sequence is TGTGCCAGCAGCCAAGAGGGGGGGGCCCCACTCTATGGCTACACCTTC. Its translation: CASSQEGGAPLYGYTF.

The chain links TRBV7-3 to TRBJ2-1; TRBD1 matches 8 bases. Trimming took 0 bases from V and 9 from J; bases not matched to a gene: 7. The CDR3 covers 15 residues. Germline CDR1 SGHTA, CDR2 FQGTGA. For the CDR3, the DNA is TGTGCCAGCAGCTTAACTGGGGCAGGGGGCAGTGAGCAGTTCTTC. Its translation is CASSLTGAGGSEQFF.

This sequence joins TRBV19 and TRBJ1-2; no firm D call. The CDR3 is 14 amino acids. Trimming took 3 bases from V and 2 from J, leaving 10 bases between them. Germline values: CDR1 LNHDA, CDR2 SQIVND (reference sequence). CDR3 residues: CASSMGIINYGYTF. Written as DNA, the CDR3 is TGTGCCAGTAGTATGGGCATAATCAACTATGGCTACACCTTC.

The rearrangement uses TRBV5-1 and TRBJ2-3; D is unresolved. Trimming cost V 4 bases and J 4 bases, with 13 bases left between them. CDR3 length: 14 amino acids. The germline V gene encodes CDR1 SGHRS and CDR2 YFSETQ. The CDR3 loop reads CASSGGEIADTQYF. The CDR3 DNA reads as TGCGCCAGCAGCGGTGGAGAAATCGCAGATACGCAGTATTTT.

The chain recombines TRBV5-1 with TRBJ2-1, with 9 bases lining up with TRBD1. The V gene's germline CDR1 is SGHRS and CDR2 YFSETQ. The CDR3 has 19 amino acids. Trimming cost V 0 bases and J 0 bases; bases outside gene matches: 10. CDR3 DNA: TGCGCCAGCAGCTTGGCCACAGGGACAGGGATTAGCTCCTACAATGAGCAGTTCTTC. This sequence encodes CASSLATGTGISSYNEQFF.

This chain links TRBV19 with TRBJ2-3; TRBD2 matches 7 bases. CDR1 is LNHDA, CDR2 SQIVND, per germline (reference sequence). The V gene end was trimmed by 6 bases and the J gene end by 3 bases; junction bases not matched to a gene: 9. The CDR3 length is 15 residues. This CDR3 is CASSPWEGQTDTQYF. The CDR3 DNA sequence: TGTGCCAGTAGCCCCTGGGAGGGCCAGACAGATACGCAGTATTTT.

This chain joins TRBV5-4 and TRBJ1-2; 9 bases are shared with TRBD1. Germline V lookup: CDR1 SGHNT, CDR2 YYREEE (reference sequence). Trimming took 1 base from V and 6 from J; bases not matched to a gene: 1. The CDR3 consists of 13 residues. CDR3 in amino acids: CASSLRDRDGYTF. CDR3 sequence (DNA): TGTGCCAGCAGCTTGAGGGACAGGGATGGCTACACCTTC.

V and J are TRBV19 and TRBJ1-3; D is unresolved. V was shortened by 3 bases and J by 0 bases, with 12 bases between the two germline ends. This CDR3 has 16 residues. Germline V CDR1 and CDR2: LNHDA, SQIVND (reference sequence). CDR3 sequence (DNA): TGTGCCAGTAGTATTCCCAACAGAAGCTCTGGAAACACCATATATTTT. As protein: CASSIPNRSSGNTIYF.

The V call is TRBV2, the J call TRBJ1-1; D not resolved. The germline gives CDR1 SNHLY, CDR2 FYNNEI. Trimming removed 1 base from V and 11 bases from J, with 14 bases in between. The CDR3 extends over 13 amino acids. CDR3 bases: TGTGCCAGCAGTGAAGGGGTGGAGGCAGGCGCTTTCTTT. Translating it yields CASSEGVEAGAFF.

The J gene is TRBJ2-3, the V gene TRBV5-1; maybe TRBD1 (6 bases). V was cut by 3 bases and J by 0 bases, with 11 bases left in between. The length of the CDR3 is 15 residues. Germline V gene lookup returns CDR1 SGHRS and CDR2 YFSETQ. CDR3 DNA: TGCGCCAGCAGCTACGACAGGTACAGCACAGATACGCAGTATTTT. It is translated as CASSYDRYSTDTQYF.